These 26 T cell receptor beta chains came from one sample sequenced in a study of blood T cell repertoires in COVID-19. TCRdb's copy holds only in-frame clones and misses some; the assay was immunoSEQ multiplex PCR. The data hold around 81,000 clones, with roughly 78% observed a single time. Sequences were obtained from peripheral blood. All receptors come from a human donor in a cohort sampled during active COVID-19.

The CDR3 coding sequence is TGTGCTAGTGGTTTGATGACAGGGGGCACAGATACGCAGTATTTT. Protein sequence: CASGLMTGGTDTQYF. This sequence joins TRBV12-5 and TRBJ2-3; the match to TRBD1 covers 8 bases. Looked up from germline, CDR1 is LGHNT and CDR2 is FRNRAP. The CDR3 is 15 residues long. V was clipped by 2 bases and J by 1 base; unmatched bases: 2.

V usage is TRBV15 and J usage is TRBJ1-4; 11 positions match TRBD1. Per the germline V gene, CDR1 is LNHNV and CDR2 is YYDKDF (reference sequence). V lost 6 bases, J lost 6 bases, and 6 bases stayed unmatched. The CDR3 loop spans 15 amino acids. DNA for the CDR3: TGTGCCACCAGTAAGGACAGGGGGCAAGATGAAAAACTGTTTTTT. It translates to CATSKDRGQDEKLFF.

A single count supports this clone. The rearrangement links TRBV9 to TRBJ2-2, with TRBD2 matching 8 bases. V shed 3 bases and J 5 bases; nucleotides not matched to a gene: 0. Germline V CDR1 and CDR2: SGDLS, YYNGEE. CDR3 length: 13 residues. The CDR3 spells CASSERGTGELFF. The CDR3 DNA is TGTGCCAGCAGCGAGCGGGGGACCGGGGAGCTGTTTTTT.

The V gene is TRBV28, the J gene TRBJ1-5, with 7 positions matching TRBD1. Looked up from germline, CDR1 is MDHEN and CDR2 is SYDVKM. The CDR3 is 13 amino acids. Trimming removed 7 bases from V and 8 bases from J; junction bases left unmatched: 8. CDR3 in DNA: TGTGCCAGCACGTTCGCAGGGGGTGAGCCCCAGCATTTT. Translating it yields CASTFAGGEPQHF. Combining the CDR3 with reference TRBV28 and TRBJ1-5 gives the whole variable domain DVKVTQSSRYLVKRTGEKVFLECVQDMDHENMFWYRQDPGLGLRLIYFSYDVKMKEKGDIPEGYSVSREKKERFSLILESASTNQTSMYLCASTFAGGEPQHFGDGTRLSIL.

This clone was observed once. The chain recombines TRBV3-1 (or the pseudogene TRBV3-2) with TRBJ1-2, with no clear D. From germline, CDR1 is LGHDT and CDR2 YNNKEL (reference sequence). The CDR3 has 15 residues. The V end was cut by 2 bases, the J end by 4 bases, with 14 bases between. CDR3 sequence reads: CASSQLGDGSYGYTF. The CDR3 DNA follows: TGTGCCAGCAGCCAACTCGGAGACGGCTCCTATGGCTACACCTTC.

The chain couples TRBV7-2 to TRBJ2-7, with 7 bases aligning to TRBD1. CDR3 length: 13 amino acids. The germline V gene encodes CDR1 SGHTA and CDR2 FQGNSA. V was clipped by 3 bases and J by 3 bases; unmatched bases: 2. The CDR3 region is CASSFTGVYEQYF. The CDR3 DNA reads TGTGCCAGCAGCTTTACAGGGGTCTACGAGCAGTACTTC.

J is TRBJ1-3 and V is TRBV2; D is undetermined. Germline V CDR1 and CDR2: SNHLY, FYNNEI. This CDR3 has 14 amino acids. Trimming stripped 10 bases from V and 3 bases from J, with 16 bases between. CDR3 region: CATRRVGDGNTIYF. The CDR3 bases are TGTGCCACCAGGAGGGTAGGAGATGGAAACACCATATATTTT.

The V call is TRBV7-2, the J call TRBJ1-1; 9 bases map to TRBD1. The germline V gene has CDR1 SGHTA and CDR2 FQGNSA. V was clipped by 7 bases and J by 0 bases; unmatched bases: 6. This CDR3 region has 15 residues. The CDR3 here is CASTLRTGVNTEAFF. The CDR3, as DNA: TGTGCCAGCACCCTTCGGACAGGGGTGAACACTGAAGCTTTCTTT.

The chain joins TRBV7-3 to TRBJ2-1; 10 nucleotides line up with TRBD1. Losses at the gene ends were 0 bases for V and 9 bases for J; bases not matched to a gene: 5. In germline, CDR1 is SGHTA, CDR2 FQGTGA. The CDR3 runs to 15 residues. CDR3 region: CASSLTRQGAGEQFF. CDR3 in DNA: TGTGCCAGCAGCTTAACCCGACAGGGGGCGGGTGAGCAGTTCTTC.

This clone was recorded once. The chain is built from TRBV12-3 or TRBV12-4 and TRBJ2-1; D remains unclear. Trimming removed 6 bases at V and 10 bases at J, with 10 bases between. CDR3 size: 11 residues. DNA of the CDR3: TGTGCCAGCAGCCCAAACACGGAGCAGTTCTTC. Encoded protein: CASSPNTEQFF.

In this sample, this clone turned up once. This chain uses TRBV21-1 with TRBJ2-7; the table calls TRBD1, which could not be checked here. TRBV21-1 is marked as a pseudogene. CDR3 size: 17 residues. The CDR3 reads CASSTRLKGTVSYEQYF. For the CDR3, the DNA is TGTGCCAGCAGCACACGGTTGAAAGGGACAGTTTCCTACGAGCAGTACTTC.

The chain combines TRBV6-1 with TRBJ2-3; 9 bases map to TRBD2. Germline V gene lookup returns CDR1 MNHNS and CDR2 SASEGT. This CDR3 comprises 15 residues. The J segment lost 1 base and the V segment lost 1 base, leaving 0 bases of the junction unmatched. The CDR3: CASSEGLAGTDTQYF. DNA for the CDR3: TGTGCCAGCAGTGAAGGACTAGCGGGCACAGATACGCAGTATTTT.

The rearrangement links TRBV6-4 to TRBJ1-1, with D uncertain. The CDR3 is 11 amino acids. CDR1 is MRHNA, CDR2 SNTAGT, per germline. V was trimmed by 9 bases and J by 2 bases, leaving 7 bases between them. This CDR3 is CARQFNTEAFF. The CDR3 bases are TGTGCCAGACAGTTTAACACTGAAGCTTTCTTT.

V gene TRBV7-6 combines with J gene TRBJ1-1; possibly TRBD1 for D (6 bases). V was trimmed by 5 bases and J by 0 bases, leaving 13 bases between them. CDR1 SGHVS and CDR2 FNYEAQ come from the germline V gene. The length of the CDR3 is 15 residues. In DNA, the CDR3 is TGTGCCAGCAGCCTACAACAGGGTCTGAACACTGAAGCTTTCTTT. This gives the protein CASSLQQGLNTEAFF.

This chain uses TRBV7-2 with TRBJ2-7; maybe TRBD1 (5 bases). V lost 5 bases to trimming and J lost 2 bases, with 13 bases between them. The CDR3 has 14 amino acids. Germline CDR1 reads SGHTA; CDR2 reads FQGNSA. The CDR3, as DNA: TGTGCCAGCAGCAACTACAGGTTTCCCTACGAGCAGTACTTC. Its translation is CASSNYRFPYEQYF.

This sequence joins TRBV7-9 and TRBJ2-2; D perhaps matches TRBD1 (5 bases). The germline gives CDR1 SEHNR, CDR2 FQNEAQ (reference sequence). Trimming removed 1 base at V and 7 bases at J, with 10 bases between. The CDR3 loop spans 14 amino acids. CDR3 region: CASSLGGSSGELFF. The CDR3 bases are TGTGCCAGCAGCTTAGGGGGCTCGAGCGGGGAGCTGTTTTTT.

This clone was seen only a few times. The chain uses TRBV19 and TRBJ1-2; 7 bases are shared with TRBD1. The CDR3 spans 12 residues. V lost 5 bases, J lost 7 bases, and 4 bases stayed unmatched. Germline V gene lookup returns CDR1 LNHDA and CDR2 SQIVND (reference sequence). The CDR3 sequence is CASSQGGVGYTF. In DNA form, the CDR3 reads TGTGCCAGTAGTCAGGGGGGCGTTGGCTACACCTTC.

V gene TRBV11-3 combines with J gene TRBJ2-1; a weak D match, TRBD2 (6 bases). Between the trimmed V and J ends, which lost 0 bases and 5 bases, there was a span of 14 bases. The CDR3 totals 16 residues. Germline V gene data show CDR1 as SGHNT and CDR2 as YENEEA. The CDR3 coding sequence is TGTGCCAGCAGCTTAGAGGGGCTAGGAGGGGACAATGAGCAGTTCTTC. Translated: CASSLEGLGGDNEQFF.

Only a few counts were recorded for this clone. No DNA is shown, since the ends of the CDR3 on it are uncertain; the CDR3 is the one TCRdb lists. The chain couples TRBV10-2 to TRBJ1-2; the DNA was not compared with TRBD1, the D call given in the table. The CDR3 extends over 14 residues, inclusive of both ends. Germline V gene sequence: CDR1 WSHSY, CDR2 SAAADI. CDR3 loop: CASSTSGQGYGYTF.

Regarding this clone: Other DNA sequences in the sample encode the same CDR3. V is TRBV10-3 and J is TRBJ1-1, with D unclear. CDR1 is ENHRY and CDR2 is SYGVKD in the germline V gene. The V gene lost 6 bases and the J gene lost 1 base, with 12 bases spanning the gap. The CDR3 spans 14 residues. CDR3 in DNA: TGTGCCATCAGCGATTATGGGAGGAACACTGAAGCTTTCTTT. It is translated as CAISDYGRNTEAFF.

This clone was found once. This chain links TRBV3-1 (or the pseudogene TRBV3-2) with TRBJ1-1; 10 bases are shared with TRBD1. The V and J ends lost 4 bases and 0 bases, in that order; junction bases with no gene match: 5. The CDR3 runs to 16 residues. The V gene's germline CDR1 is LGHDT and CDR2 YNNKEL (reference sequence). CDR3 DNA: TGTGCCAGCAGCCCTCCGGGACAGGGGATGAACACTGAAGCTTTCTTT. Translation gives CASSPPGQGMNTEAFF.

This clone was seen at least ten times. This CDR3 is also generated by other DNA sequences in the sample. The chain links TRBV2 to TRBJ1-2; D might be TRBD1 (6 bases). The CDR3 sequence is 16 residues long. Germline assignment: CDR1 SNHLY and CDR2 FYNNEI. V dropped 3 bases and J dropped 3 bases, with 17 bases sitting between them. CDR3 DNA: TGTGCCAGCAGTGAGAGACAGGTCGCCTTGTACTATGGCTACACCTTC. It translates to CASSERQVALYYGYTF.

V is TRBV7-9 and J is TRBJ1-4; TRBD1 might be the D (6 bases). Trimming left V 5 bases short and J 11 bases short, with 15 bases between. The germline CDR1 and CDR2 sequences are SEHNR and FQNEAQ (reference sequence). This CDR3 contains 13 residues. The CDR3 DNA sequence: TGTGCCAGCAGCCCGGATCACAGGGAGAAACTGTTTTTT. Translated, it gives CASSPDHREKLFF.

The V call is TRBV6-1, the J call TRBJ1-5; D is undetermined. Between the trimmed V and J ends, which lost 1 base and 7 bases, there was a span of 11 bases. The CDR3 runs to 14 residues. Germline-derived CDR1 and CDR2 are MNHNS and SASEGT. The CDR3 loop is CASSEGAGRQPQHF. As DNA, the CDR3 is TGTGCCAGCAGTGAAGGTGCGGGGAGACAGCCCCAGCATTTT.

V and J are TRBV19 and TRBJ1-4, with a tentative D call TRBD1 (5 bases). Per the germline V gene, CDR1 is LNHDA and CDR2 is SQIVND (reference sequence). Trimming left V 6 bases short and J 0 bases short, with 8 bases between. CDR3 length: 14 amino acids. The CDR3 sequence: CASRDIATNEKLFF. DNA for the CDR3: TGTGCCAGTAGGGACATTGCAACTAATGAAAAACTGTTTTTT.

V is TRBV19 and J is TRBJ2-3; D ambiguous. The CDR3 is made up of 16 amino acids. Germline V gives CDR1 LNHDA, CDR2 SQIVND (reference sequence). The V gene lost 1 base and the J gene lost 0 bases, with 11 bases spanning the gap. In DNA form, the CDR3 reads TGTGCCAGTAGTATAGCGGCTAGTGTTAGCACAGATACGCAGTATTTT. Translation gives CASSIAASVSTDTQYF.